The T cell receptor (beta chain) described here comes from a study of T cell changes during pregnancy in multiple sclerosis (dated by TCRdb to between 2018 and 2020). With respect to the entire study: Changes in the T cell repertoire over the course of pregnancy were examined in this study in women with multiple sclerosis.

From the cysteine through the phenylalanine, the CDR3 covers 13 amino acids. Only the CDR3 part of the read is kept: 39 bases, read in frame from the first base. The germline V gene encodes CDR1 LNHNV and CDR2 YYDKDF (reference sequence). V is pruned by 5 bases and J by 4 bases, leaving 4 bases of the junction without a gene match. The library was prepared using the immunoSEQ multiplex PCR assay. What TCRdb holds here is the immuneACCESS table cut down to in-frame rearrangements. Part of the clones is not present; checked against another copy, under half of the missing clones reflect an unresolved V gene, and the others are unexplained. This sample is represented by more than 45,000 clones; 92% of them were singletons. Approximately 0.91% of the sample comes from the top ten. This clone appeared a single time. What this receptor recognizes is not known. Per-nucleotide qualities are absent, and no much larger clonotype sits a single base away.

The TCR originated in a female donor in good health, enrolled as a control in a pregnancy study. The material was CD4+ T cells from peripheral blood mononuclear cells, obtained in the second trimester of pregnancy. Rearrangement joined TRBV15 to TRBJ1-2; TRBD1 agrees with 7 junctional bases. The nucleotides are TGTGCCACCAGCGGTCGGACAGGCTATGGCTACACCTTC. The encoded protein is CATSGRTGYGYTF.